This T cell receptor beta chain came from a study of T cells in localized non-small cell lung cancer. General study results and limits: Only one tumor region was sequenced, so heterogeneity remains possible.

About this clone itself: Its target is not known.

Using immunoSEQ multiplex PCR, the repertoire was profiled, and TCRdb retains in-frame clones only, with some absent. The sample consists of around 55,000 clones, about 88% of them appearing once. The ends lost 6 bases at V and 2 bases at J; junction bases unmatched: 8. The CDR3 contains 15 residues. Germline V lookup: CDR1 SQVTM, CDR2 ANQGSEA. The rearrangement uses TRBV29-1 and TRBJ2-1, with 9 nucleotides matching TRBD1. Sequencing was performed on PBMCs, taken before any cancer treatment. The TCR originated in a female donor with stage II lung adenocarcinoma. CDR3 DNA: TGCAGCGTCGAACGCCGGGACAGGGCCTACAATGAGCAGTTCTTC. Amino acid sequence: CSVERRDRAYNEQFF.